The source of this TCR beta chain is a study of blood T cell repertoires in COVID-19. Across the whole study: Italy, Spain and the United States were the sources of the convalescent and acute COVID-19 samples. T cells, B-cell-depleted T cells, or PBMCs supplied cDNA or gDNA.

The V end was cut by 5 bases, the J end by 1 base, with 8 bases between. The CDR3 spans 13 residues. The germline gives CDR1 SNHLY, CDR2 FYNNEI. Study processing details: The authors estimated nucleated cell counts from reference gene primer amplification. The assay was immunoSEQ multiplex PCR, and TCRdb's table has in-frame clones only and misses some. V, J and clone size derive from that table, while D and trimming were established from the DNA sequence. Of around 130,000 clones listed, around 87% are singletons. V is TRBV2 and J is TRBJ1-2; no clear D gene. The source of this sequence is a woman in her sixties with acute or convalescent COVID-19. Sequences were obtained from peripheral blood. CDR3 in DNA: TGTGCCAGCAGTCCCGTTATTAACTATGGCTACACCTTC. Its translation is CASSPVINYGYTF. Based on the CDR3 plus reference TRBV2 and TRBJ1-2, the full variable domain is EPEVTQTPSHQVTQMGQEVILRCVPISNHLYFYWYRQILGQKVEFLVSFYNNEISEKSEIFDDQFSVERPDGSNFTLKIRSTKLEDSAMYFCASSPVINYGYTFGSGTRLTVV.